This T cell receptor beta chain was identified in a study of control samples from healthy donors and cancer patients. Trimming cost V 7 bases and J 5 bases, with 15 bases left between them. Germline-derived CDR1 and CDR2 are WSHSY and SAAADI. CDR3 length equals 15 residues. Repertoires were generated with immunoSEQ multiplex PCR, while TCRdb's copy carries only in-frame clones and drops some. The profile shows 150,000 to 200,000 clones, roughly 94% of them singletons. This rearrangement joins TRBV10-2 to TRBJ1-6, with a weak D call TRBD1 (6 bases). Sequencing was carried out using blood. The receptor comes from a woman younger than 35 in good health. The CDR3 protein is CASTTGTPHNSPLHF. CDR3 DNA sequence: TGCGCCAGCACCACAGGGACACCCCATAATTCACCCCTCCACTTT.